This T cell receptor (beta chain) was documented in a study of cytomegalovirus exposure and HLA in healthy donors. V lost 5 bases to trimming and J lost 7 bases, with 6 bases between them. Per germline, CDR1 PRHDT and CDR2 FYEKMQ (reference sequence). The CDR3 contains 11 residues. Study findings and constraints: In the approximately 120 validation repertoires, a later analysis found that first-cohort TCR clusters tended to co-occur. Altogether, some 170 TCR beta chains were recorded as cytomegalovirus-associated. In vitro testing confirmed a few CMV-associated chains as specific for CMV antigens.

This clone has only one observation. The antigen is undetermined. This table comes from immunoSEQ multiplex PCR, and its TCRdb copy is limited to in-frame clones, with some not included. The sample records 130,000 to 150,000 clones, more than 80% being singletons. This rearrangement joins TRBV13 to TRBJ2-1; D is uncertain. The source material was PBMCs. The sequence was collected from a woman between 25 and 40 years old in good health and CMV-seropositive. CDR3 in DNA: TGTGCCAGCAGCCAGGTGAATGAGCAGTTCTTC. This gives the protein CASSQVNEQFF.